This T cell receptor beta chain came from a study of blood T cell repertoires in COVID-19. Study overall: Samples taken during acute and convalescent COVID-19 were collected in the United States, Italy and Spain.

In terms of age and location, participants ranged from about 18 to 100 years and lived in about two dozen US areas. Cohort 3 recovered donors had two negative PCRs, clearance, or symptom resolution. Germline V lookup: CDR1 SNHLY, CDR2 FYNNEI. Trimming removed 8 bases at V and 4 bases at J, with 21 bases between. The CDR3 length is 16 residues. Per the authors' pipeline: The assay estimated nucleated cells by amplifying reference gene primers. TCRdb keeps only in-frame clones here, not all; method: immunoSEQ multiplex PCR. The V and J calls and clone size are taken from that table; D and trimming were inferred from the DNA. There are a few hundred thousand clones in the sample; 70% to 90% occur only once, and roughly 2% lies in the top ten.

The sequencing sample was made of PBMCs or T cells enriched from blood (not recorded which). This sequence was found in a man aged 25 to 40 who had recovered from COVID-19. This chain joins TRBV2 and TRBJ2-1, with D possibly TRBD2 on 7 matching bases. The DNA of the CDR3 is TGTGCCAGCGAGGGTTGGGGCGGGGGCGAATACAATGAGCAGTTCTTC. Protein sequence: CASEGWGGGEYNEQFF.